These T cell receptor beta chains were read from a single sample in a study of T cells after yellow fever vaccination. TCRdb re-called the 5' RACE reads through MiXCR, storing one row per CDR3 protein. This sample has 100,000 to 150,000 distinct CDR3 sequences, with roughly 15% found just once. The specimen was CD8+ T cells sorted from PBMCs, collected 5 days after the yellow fever booster vaccination. These TCRs come from a man aged 18 to 29 who received the YFV17D yellow fever vaccine. The CDR3 runs from the conserved cysteine through the conserved F or W. D genes are given only for firm matches. Not every row has a clone size; where given, it reads once, few, many or a size class.

NA,TRBV5-6,TRBD1,TRBJ2-7,CASSLGSGTGIYEQYF,TGTGCCAGCAGCTTGGGATCCGGGACAGGTATCTACGAGCAGTACTTC
NA,TRBV11-2,TRBD2,TRBJ2-5,CASSLKVGGVWETQYF,TGTGCCAGCAGCTTAAAGGTCGGGGGGGTGTGGGAGACCCAGTACTTC
few,TRBV12-3/TRBV12-4,NA,TRBJ2-7,CASSLGSSWPYDEQYF,TGTGCCAGCAGTTTGGGTTCCTCTTGGCCGTACGACGAGCAGTACTTC
NA,TRBV9,TRBD2,TRBJ2-3,CASSSRSGDSTDTQYF,TGTGCCAGCAGCTCCAGAAGCGGGGATAGCACAGATACGCAGTATTTT
few,TRBV7-3,NA,TRBJ2-5,CASRTPGRKETQYF,TGTGCCAGCAGAACTCCGGGACGAAAAGAGACCCAGTACTTC
NA,TRBV27,TRBD1,TRBJ2-6,CASSFGTVGANVLTF,TGTGCCAGCAGCTTTGGGACAGTTGGGGCCAACGTCCTGACTTTC
few,TRBV6-2/TRBV6-3,TRBD2,TRBJ2-1,CASSTPRGGLNYNEQFF,TGTGCCAGCAGTACTCCCCGGGGGGGGCTTAACTACAATGAGCAGTTCTTC
once,TRBV25-1,NA,TRBJ2-5,CASGASEETQYF,TGTGCCAGCGGAGCGTCAGAAGAGACCCAGTACTTC
few,TRBV11-2,NA,TRBJ1-5,CASSLYGLTQPQHF,TGTGCCAGCAGCTTATACGGGCTAACTCAGCCCCAGCATTTT
medium-sized,TRBV10-1,NA,TRBJ2-3,CASSGIGTQYF,TGCGCCAGCAGTGGAATTGGTACGCAGTATTTT
few,TRBV20-1,NA,TRBJ2-5,CSARDLLAETQYF,TGCAGTGCTAGAGATCTACTAGCTGAGACCCAGTACTTC
few,TRBV12-3/TRBV12-4,TRBD1,TRBJ1-2,CASSLEGSGGGYTF,TGTGCCAGCAGTTTAGAGGGTTCAGGGGGCGGCTACACCTTC
many,TRBV27,TRBD2,TRBJ2-5,CASSLLAGGRETQYF,TGTGCCAGCAGTTTACTAGCGGGGGGGCGGGAGACCCAGTACTTC
many,TRBV7-9,TRBD1,TRBJ2-7,CASSWDSPYEQYF,TGTGCCAGCAGCTGGGACAGCCCCTACGAGCAGTACTTC
many,TRBV4-3,TRBD2,TRBJ2-5,CASSQEFAGGPETQYF,TGCGCCAGCAGCCAAGAGTTCGCGGGGGGGCCAGAGACCCAGTACTTC
NA,TRBV5-1,TRBD1,TRBJ1-2,CASSATGGFSYGYTF,TGCGCCAGCAGCGCTACAGGGGGATTCTCCTATGGCTACACCTTC
few,TRBV7-3,NA,TRBJ2-3,CASSSAGTSTDTQYF,TGTGCCAGCAGCTCCGCGGGCACGAGCACAGATACGCAGTATTTT
few,TRBV2,TRBD2,TRBJ2-2,CASSQASSGGSGELFF,TGTGCCAGCAGCCAAGCGTCTAGCGGGGGGTCCGGGGAGCTGTTTTTT
few,TRBV9,NA,TRBJ2-1,CASSVAPVGYNEQFF,TGTGCCAGCAGCGTAGCCCCAGTTGGGTACAATGAGCAGTTCTTC
few,TRBV7-9,TRBD2,TRBJ2-1,CASSLLAGGKEQFF,TGTGCCAGCAGCTTGCTAGCGGGGGGGAAAGAGCAGTTCTTC
few,TRBV10-1,NA,TRBJ2-7,CASSESAGAFYEQYF,TGCGCCAGCAGTGAGTCGGCGGGGGCCTTCTACGAGCAGTACTTC
few,TRBV12-3/TRBV12-4,NA,TRBJ2-1,CASSRQVLRYNEQFF,TGTGCCAGCAGCCGCCAGGTCCTACGTTACAATGAGCAGTTCTTC
many,TRBV27,TRBD2,TRBJ2-1,CASSLSTSGYNEQFF,TGTGCCAGCAGCTTGTCGACTAGCGGCTACAATGAGCAGTTCTTC
many,TRBV9,NA,TRBJ2-3,CASSVWGSSTDTQYF,TGTGCCAGCAGCGTGTGGGGCTCCAGCACAGATACGCAGTATTTT
many,TRBV6-2/TRBV6-3,NA,TRBJ2-1,CASSYSSENYNEQFF,TGTGCCAGCAGTTACTCTTCAGAGAATTACAATGAGCAGTTCTTC
NA,TRBV7-6,TRBD2,TRBJ2-3,CASSHPVKRGGRDTQYF,TGTGCCAGCAGCCACCCCGTGAAGCGGGGGGGCAGGGATACGCAGTATTTT
few,TRBV27,TRBD2,TRBJ2-1,CASWSGSSYNEQFF,TGTGCCAGCTGGAGCGGGAGCTCCTACAATGAGCAGTTCTTC
many,TRBV29-1,NA,TRBJ2-7,CSVAVWTDFYEQYF,TGCAGCGTGGCCGTGTGGACGGATTTTTACGAGCAGTACTTC
NA,TRBV7-6,NA,TRBJ2-1,CASSLGFEQFF,TGTGCCAGCAGCTTAGGTTTTGAGCAGTTCTTC
NA,TRBV19,NA,TRBJ2-4,CASSLPGVKNIQYF,TGTGCCAGTAGTCTTCCAGGGGTCAAAAACATTCAGTACTTC
NA,TRBV2,NA,TRBJ1-2,CASSEPPNYGYTF,TGTGCCAGCAGTGAACCACCTAACTATGGCTACACCTTC
many,TRBV3-1,NA,TRBJ1-6,CASSQVTADSPLHF,TGTGCCAGCAGCCAGGTGACAGCCGATTCACCCCTCCACTTT
NA,TRBV4-1,NA,TRBJ1-2,CASSQDRLEGIRDYGYTF,TGCGCCAGCAGCCAAGATAGGCTGGAGGGAATTAGGGACTATGGCTACACCTTC
NA,TRBV27,TRBD1,TRBJ1-4,CASSVGQTNEKLFF,TGTGCCAGCAGTGTGGGACAGACTAATGAAAAACTGTTTTTT
few,TRBV7-6,NA,TRBJ2-2,CASSLIANTGELFF,TGTGCCAGCAGCTTAATAGCGAACACCGGGGAGCTGTTTTTT
few,TRBV11-2,TRBD2,TRBJ2-1,CASSSGLAVYNEQFF,TGTGCCAGCAGCTCAGGACTAGCGGTATACAATGAGCAGTTCTTC
few,TRBV7-9,NA,TRBJ1-5,CASSPRFSNQPQHF,TGTGCCAGCAGCCCCCGGTTTAGCAATCAGCCCCAGCATTTT
few,TRBV7-9,NA,TRBJ2-3,CASSGDFMGIGTDTQYF,TGTGCCAGCAGCGGCGATTTTATGGGTATAGGCACAGATACGCAGTATTTT
NA,TRBV6-6,NA,TRBJ1-5,CASSYSSGTPNQPQHF,TGTGCCAGCAGTTACTCCTCCGGGACCCCCAATCAGCCCCAGCATTTT
few,TRBV21-1,NA,TRBJ1-5,CASSKAARPYQPQHF,TGTGCCAGCAGCAAAGCGGCGAGGCCTTATCAGCCCCAGCATTTT
few,TRBV4-2,NA,TRBJ2-2,CASSHGDQGSDTGELFF,TGTGCCAGCAGCCACGGGGATCAGGGGTCGGACACCGGGGAGCTGTTTTTT
NA,TRBV19,NA,TRBJ1-4,CASSITGFSEKLFF,TGTGCCAGTAGTATAACCGGGTTCTCGGAAAAACTGTTTTTT
few,TRBV3-1,TRBD2,TRBJ2-7,CASSQVRTSGGAEQYF,TGTGCCAGCAGCCAAGTCCGGACTAGCGGGGGAGCCGAGCAGTACTTC
few,TRBV11-2,NA,TRBJ2-1,CASSSSSGAGRTSAFNEQFF,TGTGCCAGCAGCTCTTCCTCAGGGGCCGGACGGACTAGTGCGTTCAATGAGCAGTTCTTC
few,TRBV10-3,NA,TRBJ2-1,CAISDISGTDYNEQFF,TGTGCCATCAGTGACATATCCGGGACTGACTACAATGAGCAGTTCTTC
many,TRBV20-1,NA,TRBJ1-4,CSARDLRGGEKLFF,TGCAGTGCTAGAGATCTCAGGGGCGGAGAAAAACTGTTTTTT
few,TRBV3-1,NA,TRBJ2-2,CASSQESSYTGELFF,TGTGCCAGCAGCCAAGAGTCCTCCTACACCGGGGAGCTGTTTTTT
NA,TRBV20-1,TRBD2,TRBJ2-1,CSAEGLAGDNEQFF,TGCAGTGCTGAGGGACTAGCGGGGGACAATGAGCAGTTCTTC
NA,TRBV12-3/TRBV12-4,NA,TRBJ2-1,CASSFPAGHNEQFF,TGTGCCAGCAGTTTTCCGGCGGGGCACAATGAGCAGTTCTTC
few,TRBV6-5,NA,TRBJ1-1,CASGPRVYTEAFF,TGTGCCAGCGGGCCTAGGGTCTACACTGAAGCTTTCTTT
NA,TRBV3-1,NA,TRBJ2-1,CASSQDAGANEQFF,TGTGCCAGCAGCCAAGATGCGGGTGCGAATGAGCAGTTCTTC
many,TRBV4-3,NA,TRBJ2-4,CASSQGSTGLDKNIQYF,TGCGCCAGCAGCCAAGGTTCCACAGGGTTGGACAAAAACATTCAGTACTTC
few,TRBV20-1,NA,TRBJ2-1,CSASRPRGEQFF,TGCAGTGCTAGCCGACCTAGGGGTGAGCAGTTCTTC
NA,TRBV5-5,TRBD2,TRBJ2-3,CASSLSSGGAVDTDTQYF,TGTGCCAGCAGCCTGTCTAGCGGGGGGGCCGTAGACACAGATACGCAGTATTTT
few,TRBV12-3/TRBV12-4,NA,TRBJ2-4,CASSSGQLLAKNIQYF,TGTGCCAGCAGTTCAGGACAGTTACTAGCCAAAAACATTCAGTACTTC
NA,TRBV20-1,NA,TRBJ2-3,CSARVFGVTKDTQYF,TGCAGTGCTAGAGTATTCGGGGTTACGAAAGATACGCAGTATTTT
NA,TRBV9,NA,TRBJ2-1,CASSAARGNNEQFF,TGTGCCAGCAGCGCCGCGCGGGGAAACAATGAGCAGTTCTTC